This entry is about one T cell receptor (beta chain). Antigen specificity is unknown. TCRdb used MiXCR to reprocess the reads, holding one entry per CDR3 protein. The sample lists hundreds of thousands of distinct CDR3 sequences, around 32% occurring once. This specimen comes from a study of T cell repertoires in cytomegalovirus infection. Across the whole study: Epitope selection comprised recently identified HLA-C-restricted CMV epitopes and well-studied HLA-B-restricted CMV epitopes. A matching HLA type, together with CMV infection, was signaled by public TCR beta signatures. Whole-study findings and limits: CMV carriers with the relevant HLA were identified by cumulative public TCR beta family frequency. Dominant in the ex vivo response were TCR beta clonotypes restricted by HLA-C and specific for CMV.

The germline CDR1 and CDR2 sequences are KGHSH and LQKENI. Trimming stripped 5 bases from V and 1 base from J, with 11 bases between. The CDR3 runs 14 residues. The chain combines TRBV18 with TRBJ1-1, with a weak D call TRBD1 (5 bases). This clonotype was obtained from a human donor in good health (CMV status not recorded). Some clones in this sample may be carry-over from other donors' samples. The specimen comprised cultured PBMCs, sampled from culture after CMV antigen stimulation. The CDR3 DNA reads as TGTGCCAGCTCAGGGACCTGGGGGAACACTGAAGCTTTCTTT. Protein: CASSGTWGNTEAFF.